The rows below give T cell receptor beta chains drawn from one sample of a study of beta chain features in type 1 diabetes. Sequencing used immunoSEQ multiplex PCR; TCRdb keeps in-frame clones, though not all of them. In the table there are over 500,000 clones, roughly a sixth of which are singletons. The source material was naive CD4+ T cells from blood. All receptors come from a young man in good health. The CDR3 runs from the conserved cysteine through the conserved F or W. D genes are given only for firm matches. Some rows mark clone size as missing; the rest say once, few, many or name a class of expanded clone.

clone_size	v_call	d_call	j_call	cdr3_nt	cdr3_aa
few	TRBV18	-	TRBJ1-1	TGTGCCAGCTCACCAGGGGGACGGAACACTGAAGCTTTCTTT	CASSPGGRNTEAFF
-	TRBV7-9	TRBD1	TRBJ2-5	TGTGCCAGCAGACCTCAGGGGTTGACAGGGGGAGAGACCCAGTACTTC	CASRPQGLTGGETQYF
-	TRBV7-7	-	TRBJ2-2	TGTGCTAGCAGCCGGGGACACTCCGCGAACACCGGGGAGCTGTTTTTT	CASSRGHSANTGELFF
-	TRBV7-2	TRBD1	TRBJ2-3	TGTGCCAGCAGCTTTAGGGTGACAGGGACCACAGATACGCAGTATTTT	CASSFRVTGTTDTQYF
many	TRBV5-1	-	TRBJ2-6	TGCGCCAGCAGCTTGGGATCTGGGGCCAACGTCCTGACTTTC	CASSLGSGANVLTF
-	TRBV27	-	TRBJ1-4	TGTGCCAGCAGTTTACATGAGAAGGGAGGAGAAAAACTGTTTTTT	CASSLHEKGGEKLFF
few	TRBV7-9	-	TRBJ2-1	TGTGCCAGCAGCATGGGGGAGCAGTTCTTC	CASSMGEQFF
-	TRBV27	-	TRBJ2-3	TGTGCCAGCACCCTAGGCAAGACCACAGATACGCAGTATTTT	CASTLGKTTDTQYF
-	TRBV7-9	-	TRBJ2-7	TGTGCCAGCAGCTTAGCCCAGGGGCGCTCCTACGAGCAGTACTTC	CASSLAQGRSYEQYF
few	TRBV5-1	-	TRBJ1-1	TGCGCCAGCACCGGTACGGGGATCTTGAACACTGAAGCTTTCTTT	CASTGTGILNTEAFF
many	TRBV29-1	TRBD1	TRBJ2-1	TGCAGCGCCCGGGACAGCAATCTAGACGAGCAGTTCTTC	CSARDSNLDEQFF
few	TRBV5-1	-	TRBJ2-7	TGCGCCAGCAGCACTAGACCCGCGGGTCCCTACGAGCAGTACTTC	CASSTRPAGPYEQYF
-	TRBV7-9	TRBD1	TRBJ1-2	TGTGCCAGCAGCTTAGGCTCGACAGGGTTTGGCTACACCTTC	CASSLGSTGFGYTF
few	TRBV5-1	-	TRBJ1-4	TGCGCCAGCCAGGACAACACGGGGTCGACTGAAAAACTGTTTTTT	CASQDNTGSTEKLFF
-	TRBV5-1	TRBD1	TRBJ2-6	TGCGCCAGCAGCTTAAATACAGGGGCTGGGGCCAACGTCCTGACTTTC	CASSLNTGAGANVLTF
-	TRBV30	TRBD1	TRBJ2-5	TGTGCCTGGAGAGCACAGGGGAAGGAGACCCAGTACTTC	CAWRAQGKETQYF
-	TRBV6-7	TRBD1	TRBJ1-2	TGTGCCAGCAGTTACGGCCCGGGACAGGGGTATGGCTACACCTTC	CASSYGPGQGYGYTF
few	TRBV7-9	-	TRBJ1-5	TGTGCCAGCAGCTTAGATAGTAGCAATCAGCCCCAGCATTTT	CASSLDSSNQPQHF
-	TRBV5-6	-	TRBJ2-5	TGTGCCAGCAGCTTGGATTCTGAAGAGACCCAGTACTTC	CASSLDSEETQYF
-	TRBV7-2	TRBD2	TRBJ2-2	TGTGCCAGCAGCCGTAGCCGGGGGGAGGGCACCGGGGAGCTGTTTTTT	CASSRSRGEGTGELFF
-	TRBV19	TRBD2	TRBJ2-7	TGTGCCAGTACCCCGACTAGCGGGGCTCGGAGGCAGTACTTC	CASTPTSGARRQYF
-	TRBV5-6	-	TRBJ2-5	TGTGCCAGCAGCTTGATCCTAGAGACCCAGTACTTC	CASSLILETQYF
few	TRBV6-4	TRBD1	TRBJ2-6	TGTGCCAGCAGTGGGGACAGGGTTAGTGGGGCCAACGTCCTGACTTTC	CASSGDRVSGANVLTF
-	TRBV19	-	TRBJ2-6	TGTGCCAGCACCATCCGGGGGGCGCGCTCTGGGGCCAACGTCCTGACTTTC	CASTIRGARSGANVLTF
few	TRBV11-2	-	TRBJ2-7	TGTGCCAGCAGCTTTAACAGGGTTACCTACGAGCAGTACTTC	CASSFNRVTYEQYF
-	TRBV9	-	TRBJ2-7	TGTGCCAGCAGCGTAGAGCCGGGGGCCTACGAGCAGTACTTC	CASSVEPGAYEQYF
-	TRBV7-3	TRBD2	TRBJ2-5	TGTGCCAGCAGCCGGGAGGGCGGCCCAGAGACCCAGTACTTC	CASSREGGPETQYF
few	TRBV28	-	TRBJ1-6	TGTGCCAGCAGTCCCCGTGGGAGTAGCTCCTATAATTCACCCCTCCACTTT	CASSPRGSSSYNSPLHF
-	TRBV5-6	TRBD2	TRBJ2-1	TGTGCCAGCAGTTCAGGACTAGCGGGGGGCCGTACCTACAATGAGCAGTTCTTC	CASSSGLAGGRTYNEQFF
-	TRBV29-1	TRBD1	TRBJ1-1	TGCAGCGTTGAAGGGACAGGTTCCACTGAAGCTTTCTTT	CSVEGTGSTEAFF
-	TRBV27	-	TRBJ2-6	TGTGCCAGCAGTAGGAACCGGGGCTCTGGGGCCAACGTCCTGACTTTC	CASSRNRGSGANVLTF
-	TRBV30	-	TRBJ1-6	TGTGCCTGTCCCGGGACCTATAATTCACCCCTCCACTTT	CACPGTYNSPLHF
few	TRBV9	-	TRBJ2-2	TGTGCCAGCAGCTCCGGGACTTTAAACACCGGGGAGCTGTTTTTT	CASSSGTLNTGELFF
-	TRBV30	TRBD1	TRBJ1-5	TGTGCCTGGAGGCCGGACAGGGGCACTGGTTCGGGTCAGCCCCAGCATTTT	CAWRPDRGTGSGQPQHF
-	TRBV30	-	TRBJ1-6	TGTGCCTGGAAGTTCCCCGGGACCAACCCTCATTCACCCCTCCACTTT	CAWKFPGTNPHSPLHF
few	TRBV7-2	TRBD1	TRBJ2-7	TGTGCCAGCAGAACCGGGGACAGGGGGGCCCCCGTGTACTTC	CASRTGDRGAPVYF
-	TRBV28	-	TRBJ2-1	TGTGCCAGTAGCGCGACTAATGAGCAGTTCTTC	CASSATNEQFF
-	TRBV20-1	-	TRBJ2-5	TGCAGTGCCTGGGGGACCCAGTACTTC	CSAWGTQYF
few	TRBV15	-	TRBJ2-3	TGTGCCACCAGCAGAGACGGGCAGCCGAGAGATACGCAGTATTTT	CATSRDGQPRDTQYF
few	TRBV5-1	-	TRBJ1-4	TGCGCCAGCAGCTTGGTAGGGGCCGGTGAAAAACTGTTTTTT	CASSLVGAGEKLFF
-	TRBV25-1	-	TRBJ1-2	TGTGCCAGCAGTGAATCCGGTCGAAACTATGGCTACACCTTC	CASSESGRNYGYTF
-	TRBV7-8	-	TRBJ2-7	TGTGCCAGCAATCCGACCCGGGCGGGGATCTCCTACGAGCAGTACTTC	CASNPTRAGISYEQYF
few	TRBV27	TRBD1	TRBJ1-3	TGTGCCAGCAGTCCACGACAGGGAAACTCTGGAAACACCATATATTTT	CASSPRQGNSGNTIYF
-	TRBV28	TRBD2	TRBJ2-7	TGTGCCAGCAGTTCCTTAAAGCGGGAGGGCCTCCACGAGCAGTACTTC	CASSSLKREGLHEQYF
-	TRBV5-1	TRBD1	TRBJ2-7	TGCGCCAGCAGCCACTCCCACGACAGGGTGTACGAGCAGTACTTC	CASSHSHDRVYEQYF
-	TRBV28	-	TRBJ2-7	TGTGCCAGCAGCGGACTTCCCTACGAGCAGTACTTC	CASSGLPYEQYF
-	TRBV29-1	-	TRBJ2-7	TGCAGCGCCCCTGACAGGAAGAACGAGCAGTACTTC	CSAPDRKNEQYF
-	TRBV29-1	-	TRBJ2-7	TGCAGCGTCCGAAGCTCCTACGAGCAGTACTTC	CSVRSSYEQYF
few	TRBV6-5	-	TRBJ1-1	TGTGCCAGCACCGACACAGTGGCCCTTGAAGCTTTCTTT	CASTDTVALEAFF
-	TRBV29-1	-	TRBJ1-3	TGCAGCATACGGGCAGGGGCTGGAAACACCATATATTTT	CSIRAGAGNTIYF
-	TRBV11-3	TRBD1	TRBJ2-3	TGTGCCAGCAGCCCGGGACAGGCTGGCAGCGATACGCAGTATTTT	CASSPGQAGSDTQYF
-	TRBV4-1	-	TRBJ2-1	TGCGCCAGCAGCGGGGTTACAGTCCCCTCCAATGAGCAGTTCTTC	CASSGVTVPSNEQFF
-	TRBV6-5	-	TRBJ2-7	TGTGCCAGCAGTTCCCCAGGGTCATACGAGCAGTACTTC	CASSSPGSYEQYF
few	TRBV28	-	TRBJ1-2	TGTGCCAGCAGTTACACAGGGACCTATGGCTACACCTTC	CASSYTGTYGYTF
-	TRBV6-6	-	TRBJ2-3	TGTGCCAGCAGTTATCCTAGCTCGAGCACAGATACGCAGTATTTT	CASSYPSSSTDTQYF
few	TRBV2	-	TRBJ1-4	TGTGCCAGCAGTCTAAGGGATGAAAAACTGTTTTTT	CASSLRDEKLFF
-	TRBV6-1	TRBD1	TRBJ2-1	TGTGCCAGCAGCAGATCCGGGACAGGGTCCTATGAGCAGTTCTTC	CASSRSGTGSYEQFF
-	TRBV2	-	TRBJ1-5	TGTGCCAGCAGTGTAAGGGCAGATTATAGCAATCAGCCCCAGCATTTT	CASSVRADYSNQPQHF